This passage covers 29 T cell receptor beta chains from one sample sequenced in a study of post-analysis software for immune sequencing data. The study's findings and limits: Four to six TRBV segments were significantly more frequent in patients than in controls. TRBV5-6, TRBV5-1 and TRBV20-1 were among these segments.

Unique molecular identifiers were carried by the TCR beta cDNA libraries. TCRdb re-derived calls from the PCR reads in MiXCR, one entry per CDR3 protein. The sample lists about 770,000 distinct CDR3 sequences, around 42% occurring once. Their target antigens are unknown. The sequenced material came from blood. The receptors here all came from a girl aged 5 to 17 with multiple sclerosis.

CDR3 DNA: TGCGCCAGCACGATCTCGGGGCGGGTTCCCTACAATGAGCAGTTCTTC. This encodes CASTISGRVPYNEQFF. The V and J genes are TRBV5-1 and TRBJ2-1; D tentatively reads TRBD1 or TRBD2 (5 bases each). The CDR3 sequence is 16 residues long. The V end lost 6 bases, the J end lost 2 bases, and 18 bases lay between the germline ends. CDR1 and CDR2 from the germline V gene are SGHRS and YFSETQ.

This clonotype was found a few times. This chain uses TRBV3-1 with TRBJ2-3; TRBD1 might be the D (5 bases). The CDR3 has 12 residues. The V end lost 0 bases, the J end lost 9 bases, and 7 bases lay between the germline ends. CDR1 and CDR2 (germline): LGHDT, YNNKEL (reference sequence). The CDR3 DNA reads TGTGCCAGCAGCCAAGAGGGGCGAACGCAGTATTTT. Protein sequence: CASSQEGRTQYF.

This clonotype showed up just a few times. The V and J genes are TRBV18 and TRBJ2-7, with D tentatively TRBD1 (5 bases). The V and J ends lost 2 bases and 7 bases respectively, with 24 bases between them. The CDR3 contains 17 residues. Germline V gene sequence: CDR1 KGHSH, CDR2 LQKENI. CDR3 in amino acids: CASSPLRGVLGSEEQYF. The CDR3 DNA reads TGTGCCAGCTCACCATTAAGGGGTGTCCTTGGCTCGGAGGAGCAGTACTTC.

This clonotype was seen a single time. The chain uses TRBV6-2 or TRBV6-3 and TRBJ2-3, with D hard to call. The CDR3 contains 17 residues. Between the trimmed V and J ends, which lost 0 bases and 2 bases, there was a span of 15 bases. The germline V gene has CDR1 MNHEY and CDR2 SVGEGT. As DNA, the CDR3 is TGTGCCAGCAGTTACTCGCTGGTGGGGTCTTCCACAGATACGCAGTATTTT. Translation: CASSYSLVGSSTDTQYF.

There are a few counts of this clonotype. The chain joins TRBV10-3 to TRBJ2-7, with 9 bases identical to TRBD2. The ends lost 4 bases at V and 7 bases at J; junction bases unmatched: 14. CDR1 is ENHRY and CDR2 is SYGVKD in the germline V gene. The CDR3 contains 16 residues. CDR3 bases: TGTGCCATCAGTGGTCGGGGTAGCGGGAGTTCGGGGGAGCAGTACTTC. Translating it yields CAISGRGSGSSGEQYF.

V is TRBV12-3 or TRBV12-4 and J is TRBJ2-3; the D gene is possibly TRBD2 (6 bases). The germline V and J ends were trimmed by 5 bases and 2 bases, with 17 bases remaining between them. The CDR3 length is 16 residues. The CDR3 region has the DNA TGTGCCAGCAGTCCGGGCCCAGCGGGCTACACAGATACGCAGTATTTT. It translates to CASSPGPAGYTDTQYF.

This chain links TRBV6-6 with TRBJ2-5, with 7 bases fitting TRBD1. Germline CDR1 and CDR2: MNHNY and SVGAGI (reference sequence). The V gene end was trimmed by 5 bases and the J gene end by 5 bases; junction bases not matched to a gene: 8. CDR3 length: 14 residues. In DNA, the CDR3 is TGTGCCAGCAGTCCCGACAGGGTGGCGGAGACCCAGTACTTC. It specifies CASSPDRVAETQYF.

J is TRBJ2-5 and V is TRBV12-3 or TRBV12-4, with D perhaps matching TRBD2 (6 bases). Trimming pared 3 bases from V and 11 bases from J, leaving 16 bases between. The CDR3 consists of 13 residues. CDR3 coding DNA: TGTGCCAGCAGTTTTTGGGACGGGGGAGAGCAGTACTTC. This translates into CASSFWDGGEQYF.

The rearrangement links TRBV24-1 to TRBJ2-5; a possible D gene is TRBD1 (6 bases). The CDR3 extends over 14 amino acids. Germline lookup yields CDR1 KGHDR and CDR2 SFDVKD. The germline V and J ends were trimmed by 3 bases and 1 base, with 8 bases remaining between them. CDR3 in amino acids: CATSDTDSQETQYF. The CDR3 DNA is TGTGCCACCAGTGATACGGACAGCCAAGAGACCCAGTACTTC.

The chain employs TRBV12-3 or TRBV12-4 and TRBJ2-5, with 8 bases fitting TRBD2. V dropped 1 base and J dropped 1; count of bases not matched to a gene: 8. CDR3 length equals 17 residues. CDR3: CASSLVPGGPSQETQYF. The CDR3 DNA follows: TGTGCCAGCAGTTTAGTACCGGGAGGGCCTTCCCAAGAGACCCAGTACTTC.

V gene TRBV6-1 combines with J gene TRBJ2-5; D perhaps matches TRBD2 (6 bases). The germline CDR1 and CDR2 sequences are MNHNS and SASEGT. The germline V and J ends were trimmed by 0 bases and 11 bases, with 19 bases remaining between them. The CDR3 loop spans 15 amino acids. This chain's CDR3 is CASSEAARGTGEQYF. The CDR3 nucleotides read TGTGCCAGCAGTGAAGCGGCGCGGGGCACTGGGGAGCAGTACTTC.

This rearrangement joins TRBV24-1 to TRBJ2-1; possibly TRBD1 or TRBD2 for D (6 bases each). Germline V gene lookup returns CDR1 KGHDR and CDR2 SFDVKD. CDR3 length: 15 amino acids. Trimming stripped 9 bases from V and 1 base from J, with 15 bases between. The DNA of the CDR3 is TGTGCCACCGGAGGAGGGGGGCGATCCTACAATGAGCAGTTCTTC. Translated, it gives CATGGGGRSYNEQFF.

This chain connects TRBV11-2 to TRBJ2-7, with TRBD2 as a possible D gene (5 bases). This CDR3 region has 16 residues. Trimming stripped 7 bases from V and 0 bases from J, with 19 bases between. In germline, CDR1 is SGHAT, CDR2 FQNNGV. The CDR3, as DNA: TGTGCCAGCACCCGGATGGGCGGAGGACGCTCCTACGAGCAGTACTTC. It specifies CASTRMGGGRSYEQYF.

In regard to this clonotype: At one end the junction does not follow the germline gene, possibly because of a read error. The CDR3 loop is CAGSYPEGRAPSSYNEQFF. CDR3 sequence (DNA): TGTGCCGGCAGTTACCCCGAGGGGCGGGCACCCAGCTCCTACAATGAGCAGTTCTTC. The chain employs TRBV6-2 or TRBV6-3 and TRBJ2-1, with D possibly being TRBD1 or TRBD2 (5 bases each). The CDR3 has 19 amino acids. Germline V lookup: CDR1 MNHEY, CDR2 SVGEGT.

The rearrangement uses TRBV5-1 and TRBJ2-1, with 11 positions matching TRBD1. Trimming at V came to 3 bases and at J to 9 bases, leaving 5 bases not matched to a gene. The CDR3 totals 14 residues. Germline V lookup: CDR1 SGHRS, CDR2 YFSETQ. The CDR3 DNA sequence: TGCGCCAGCAGCTACCGGGACAGGGGGGTTGAGCAGTTCTTC. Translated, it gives CASSYRDRGVEQFF.

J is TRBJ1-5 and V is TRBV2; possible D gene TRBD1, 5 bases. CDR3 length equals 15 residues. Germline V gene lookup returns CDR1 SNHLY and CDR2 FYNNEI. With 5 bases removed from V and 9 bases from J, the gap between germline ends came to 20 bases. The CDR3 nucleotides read TGTGCCAGCAGTCCCGGGACGGGCGGGTCCCGGCCCCAGCATTTT. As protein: CASSPGTGGSRPQHF.

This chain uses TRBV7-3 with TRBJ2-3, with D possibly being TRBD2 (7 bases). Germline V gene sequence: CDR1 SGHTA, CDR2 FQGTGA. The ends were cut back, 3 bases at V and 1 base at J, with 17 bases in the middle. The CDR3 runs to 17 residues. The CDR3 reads CASSFELGGDGTDTQYF. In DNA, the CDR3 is TGTGCCAGCAGCTTCGAACTAGGGGGGGACGGCACAGATACGCAGTATTTT.

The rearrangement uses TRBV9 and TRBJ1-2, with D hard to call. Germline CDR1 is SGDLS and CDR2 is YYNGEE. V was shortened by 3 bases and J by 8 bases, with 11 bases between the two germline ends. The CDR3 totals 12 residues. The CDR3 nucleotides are TGTGCCAGCAGCGCCCCCGGGAACGGCTACACCTTC. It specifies CASSAPGNGYTF.

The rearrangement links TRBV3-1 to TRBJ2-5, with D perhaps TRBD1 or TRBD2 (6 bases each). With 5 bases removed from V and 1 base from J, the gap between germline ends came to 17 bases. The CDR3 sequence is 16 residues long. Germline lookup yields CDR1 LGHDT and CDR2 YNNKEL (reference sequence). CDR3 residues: CASSEGVGLLQETQYF. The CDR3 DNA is TGTGCCAGCAGCGAGGGGGTCGGACTACTCCAAGAGACCCAGTACTTC.

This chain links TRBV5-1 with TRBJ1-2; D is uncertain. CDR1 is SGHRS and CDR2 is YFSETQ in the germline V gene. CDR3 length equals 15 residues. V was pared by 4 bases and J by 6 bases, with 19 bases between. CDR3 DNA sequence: TGCGCCAGCAGCCCCTTGGGTTGGGAAAGGGATGGCTACACCTTC. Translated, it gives CASSPLGWERDGYTF.

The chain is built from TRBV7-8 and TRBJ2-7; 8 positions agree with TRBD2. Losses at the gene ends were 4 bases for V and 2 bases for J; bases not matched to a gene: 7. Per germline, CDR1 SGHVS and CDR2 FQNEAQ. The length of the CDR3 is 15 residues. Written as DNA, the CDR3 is TGTGCCAGCAGCTCTAAGCGGGAGCCGCCCTACGAGCAGTACTTC. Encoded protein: CASSSKREPPYEQYF.

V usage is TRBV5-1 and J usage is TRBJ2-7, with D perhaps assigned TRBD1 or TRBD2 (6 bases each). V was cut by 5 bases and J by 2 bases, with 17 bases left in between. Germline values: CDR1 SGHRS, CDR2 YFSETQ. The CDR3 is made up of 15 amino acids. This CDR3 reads CASRPEERGPYEQYF. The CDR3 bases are TGCGCCAGCAGACCGGAAGAACGGGGGCCCTACGAGCAGTACTTC.

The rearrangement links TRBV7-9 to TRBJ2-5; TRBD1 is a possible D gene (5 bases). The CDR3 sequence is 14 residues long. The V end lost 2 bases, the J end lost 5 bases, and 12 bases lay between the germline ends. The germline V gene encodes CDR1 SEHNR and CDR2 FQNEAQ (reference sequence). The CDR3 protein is CASSLQGVWETQYF. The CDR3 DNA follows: TGTGCCAGCAGCTTACAGGGTGTGTGGGAGACCCAGTACTTC. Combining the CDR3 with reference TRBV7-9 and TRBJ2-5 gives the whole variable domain DTGVSQNPRHKITKRGQNVTFRCDPISEHNRLYWYRQTLGQGPEFLTYFQNEAQLEKSRLLSDRFSAERPKGSFSTLEIQRTEQGDSAMYLCASSLQGVWETQYFGPGTRLLVL.

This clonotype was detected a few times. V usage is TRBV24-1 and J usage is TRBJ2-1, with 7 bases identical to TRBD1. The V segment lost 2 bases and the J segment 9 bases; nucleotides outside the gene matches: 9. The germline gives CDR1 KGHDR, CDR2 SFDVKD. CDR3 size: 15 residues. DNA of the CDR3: TGTGCCACCAGTGATTCTGGACAGGTTGATCGTGAGCAGTTCTTC. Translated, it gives CATSDSGQVDREQFF.

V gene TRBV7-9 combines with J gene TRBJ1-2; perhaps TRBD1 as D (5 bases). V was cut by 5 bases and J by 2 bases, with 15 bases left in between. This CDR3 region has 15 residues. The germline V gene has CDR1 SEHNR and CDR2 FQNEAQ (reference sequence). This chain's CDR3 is CASSRLLGENYGYTF. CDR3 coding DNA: TGTGCCAGCAGCCGGTTGCTGGGGGAAAACTATGGCTACACCTTC.

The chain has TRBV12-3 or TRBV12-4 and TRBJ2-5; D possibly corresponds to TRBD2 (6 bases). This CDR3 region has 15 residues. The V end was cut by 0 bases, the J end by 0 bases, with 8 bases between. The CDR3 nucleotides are TGTGCCAGCAGTTTAGCCTCGGGGGACCAAGAGACCCAGTACTTC. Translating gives CASSLASGDQETQYF.

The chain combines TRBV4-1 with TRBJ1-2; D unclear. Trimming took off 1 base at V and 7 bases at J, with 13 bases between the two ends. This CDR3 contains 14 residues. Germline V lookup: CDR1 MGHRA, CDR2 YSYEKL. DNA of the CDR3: TGCGCCAGCAGCCAAGGTGATAGGAGTGCTGGCTACACCTTC. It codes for CASSQGDRSAGYTF.

The CDR3 reads CASSQSGTGFGEQYF. The CDR3 DNA is TGTGCCAGCAGCCAATCCGGGACAGGGTTTGGGGAGCAGTACTTC. This chain uses TRBV7-9 with TRBJ2-5; 9 nucleotides align to TRBD1. This CDR3 region has 15 residues. The germline V gene encodes CDR1 SEHNR and CDR2 FQNEAQ (reference sequence). Germline trimming cut 5 bases from V and 11 bases from J; bases unmatched to any gene: 15.

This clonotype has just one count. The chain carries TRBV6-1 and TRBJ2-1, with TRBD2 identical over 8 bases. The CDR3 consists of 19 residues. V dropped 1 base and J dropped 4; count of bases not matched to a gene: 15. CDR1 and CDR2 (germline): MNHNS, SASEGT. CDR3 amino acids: CASSEGVLAGRGSYNEQFF. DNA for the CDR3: TGTGCCAGCAGTGAAGGGGTGCTAGCGGGCAGAGGTTCTTACAATGAGCAGTTCTTC.